One and the same sample provided the 9 T cell receptor beta chains below, sequenced in a study of shared clonotypes between healthy human individuals. The data were produced by immunoSEQ multiplex PCR, yet TCRdb's version contains in-frame clones alone and is incomplete. The repertoire holds about 710,000 clones, roughly 72% seen once, with around 1.8% in the top ten. Sequenced sample: memory CD4+ T cells sorted from blood. Regarding subset: CD45RA-negative fraction. All receptors derive from a woman aged 25 to 39 in good health.

The chain combines TRBV19 with TRBJ1-1, with D possibly matching TRBD1 (6 bases). This CDR3 is built from 18 residues. The germline CDR1 and CDR2 sequences are LNHDA and SQIVND (reference sequence). V shed 3 bases and J shed 0 bases, with 20 bases lying between them. CDR3 amino acids: CASSIMGGAGIMNTEAFF. CDR3 DNA sequence: TGTGCCAGTAGTATTATGGGGGGCGCGGGTATCATGAACACTGAAGCTTTCTTT.

The CDR3: CASSLTVLVMGHEQFF. Here the CDR3 DNA reads TGTGCCAGCAGCTTAACTGTTCTGGTCATGGGCCATGAGCAGTTCTTC. The chain recombines TRBV7-2 with TRBJ2-1; D not resolved. Germline V gives CDR1 SGHTA, CDR2 FQGNSA. The CDR3 is 16 amino acids. V was pared by 2 bases and J by 8 bases, with 19 bases between.

The chain recombines TRBV5-6 with TRBJ2-7; a weak D match, TRBD1 (5 bases). This CDR3 spans 14 amino acids. Trimming took 5 bases from V and 2 from J, leaving 14 bases between them. Germline loops: CDR1 SGHDT, CDR2 YYEEEE. CDR3 protein: CASRQKDTAYEQYF. CDR3 bases: TGTGCCAGCAGACAAAAGGACACAGCCTACGAGCAGTACTTC. Combining the CDR3 with reference TRBV5-6 and TRBJ2-7 gives the whole variable domain DAGVTQSPTHLIKTRGQQVTLRCSPKSGHDTVSWYQQALGQGPQFIFQYYEEEERQRGNFPDRFSGHQFPNYSSELNVNALLLGDSALYLCASRQKDTAYEQYFGPGTRLTVT.

The chain has TRBV25-1 and TRBJ2-2, with 7 positions matching TRBD1. This CDR3 is built from 15 residues. CDR1 is MGHDK and CDR2 is SYGVNS in the germline V gene. J lost 1 base, V lost 4 bases, and 3 bases had no gene match. The CDR3 DNA is TGTGCCAGCAGTGCCAGGACAGGGAACACCGGGGAGCTGTTTTTT. Protein sequence: CASSARTGNTGELFF. Complete variable domain (other parts from reference TRBV25-1 and TRBJ2-2): EADIYQTPRYLVIGTGKKITLECSQTMGHDKMYWYQQDPGMELHLIHYSYGVNSTEKGDLSSESTVSRIRTEHFPLTLESARPSHTSQYLCASSARTGNTGELFFGEGSRLTVL.

The gene calls are TRBV27 and TRBJ2-3; D gene unclear. Trimming removed 10 bases at V and 1 base at J, with 12 bases between. CDR3 length: 13 residues. Per germline, CDR1 MNHEY and CDR2 SMNVEV (reference sequence). For the CDR3, the DNA is TGTGCCACTATACTCACTCGCACAGATACGCAGTATTTT. This sequence encodes CATILTRTDTQYF.

This rearrangement joins TRBV28 to TRBJ2-7, with D perhaps TRBD2 (6 bases). CDR3 length: 16 amino acids. CDR1 MDHEN and CDR2 SYDVKM come from the germline V gene. Trimming took off 3 bases at V and 0 bases at J, with 15 bases between the two ends. The CDR3 here is CASSFHLALLSYEQYF. The CDR3, as DNA: TGTGCCAGCAGTTTTCATCTAGCGCTACTCTCCTACGAGCAGTACTTC.

The chain links TRBV5-1 to TRBJ2-7; no clear D gene. In germline, CDR1 is SGHRS, CDR2 YFSETQ. Trimming pared 1 base from V and 0 bases from J, leaving 8 bases between. CDR3 length: 14 amino acids. The CDR3 loop reads CASSLTAGSYEQYF. CDR3 DNA: TGCGCCAGCAGCTTGACAGCAGGCTCCTACGAGCAGTACTTC.

The chain recombines TRBV7-9 with TRBJ2-2; 7 nucleotides match TRBD1. Germline CDR1 and CDR2: SEHNR and FQNEAQ (reference sequence). Losses at the gene ends were 0 bases for V and 6 bases for J; bases not matched to a gene: 4. CDR3 length: 15 amino acids. The chain's CDR3 is CASSLAQGISGELFF. CDR3 DNA: TGTGCCAGCAGCTTAGCACAGGGGATCTCCGGGGAGCTGTTTTTT.

The chain is built from TRBV5-1 and TRBJ2-7; no clear D gene. Germline CDR1 is SGHRS and CDR2 is YFSETQ. The germline V and J ends were trimmed by 0 bases and 0 bases, with 7 bases remaining between them. The CDR3 length is 14 residues. CDR3 coding DNA: TGCGCCAGCAGCTTGGCCATAGCCTCCTACGAGCAGTACTTC. Translated, it gives CASSLAIASYEQYF. Variable domain in full (rest from reference TRBV5-1 and TRBJ2-7): KAGVTQTPRYLIKTRGQQVTLSCSPISGHRSVSWYQQTPGQGLQFLFEYFSETQRNKGNFPGRFSGRQFSNSRSEMNVSTLELGDSALYLCASSLAIASYEQYFGPGTRLTVT.